This note documents a single T cell receptor beta chain sequence. J gave up 4 bases and V 1 base, and 4 bases lay outside the gene matches. CDR1 and CDR2 from the germline V gene are SEHNR and FQNEAQ (reference sequence). The CDR3 totals 15 residues. This specimen belongs to a study of blood T cell repertoires in COVID-19. Assay used: immunoSEQ multiplex PCR; TCRdb lists only in-frame clones, some missing. The sample consists of fewer than 250,000 clones, 70% to 90% of them appearing once. Sequenced input: PBMCs or T cells enriched from blood (not recorded which). This TCR derives from a man aged 30 to 45 who had recovered from COVID-19. The V and J genes are TRBV7-9 and TRBJ1-2, with 9 bases that match TRBD1. CDR3 region: CASSLGTGDLYGYTF. CDR3 DNA sequence: TGTGCCAGCAGCTTAGGGACAGGGGATCTCTATGGCTACACCTTC.